These 14 T cell receptor beta chains share one sample of origin, sequenced in a study of T cell responses to AZD1222 COVID-19 vaccine. The protocol was immunoSEQ multiplex PCR, while the TCRdb copy is restricted to in-frame clones and leaves out a portion. Among some 140,000 clones listed, roughly nine tenths were seen once. The sequences come from peripheral blood, collected on day 0 of AZD1222 vaccination. These receptors were taken from an adult in good health.

The chain joins TRBV7-7 to TRBJ1-6; weak D call: TRBD1 (5 bases). Germline V gene lookup returns CDR1 SSHAT and CDR2 FNYEAQ (reference sequence). The CDR3 has 13 amino acids. The CDR3 sequence is CGRGGPYNSPLHF. The CDR3 DNA sequence: TGTGGGAGGGGAGGCCCCTATAATTCACCCCTCCACTTT.

This clone showed up just once. This chain connects TRBV6-5 to TRBJ1-3; D unresolved. The CDR3 has 13 residues. V was cut by 5 bases and J by 10 bases, with 15 bases left in between. The V gene's germline CDR1 is MNHEY and CDR2 SVGAGI. CDR3 protein: CASSRPEARTIYF. The CDR3 nucleotides are TGTGCCAGCAGTCGTCCCGAGGCCAGGACCATATATTTT.

This sequence joins TRBV5-1 and TRBJ2-1, with TRBD2 identical over 8 bases. CDR3 length: 14 residues. V trimming: 8 bases; J trimming: 7 bases; junction bases outside the gene matches: 11. Per germline, CDR1 SGHRS and CDR2 YFSETQ. CDR3 amino acids: CASAGGAFVNEQFF. The DNA of the CDR3 is TGCGCCAGTGCCGGGGGGGCATTCGTTAATGAGCAGTTCTTC. The full variable domain, its missing parts supplied by reference TRBV5-1 and TRBJ2-1, is KAGVTQTPRYLIKTRGQQVTLSCSPISGHRSVSWYQQTPGQGLQFLFEYFSETQRNKGNFPGRFSGRQFSNSRSEMNVSTLELGDSALYLCASAGGAFVNEQFFGPGTRLTVL.

The rearrangement joins TRBV11-2 to TRBJ2-3; the match to TRBD2 covers 9 bases. V lost 0 bases, J lost 6 bases, and 7 bases stayed unmatched. CDR1 is SGHAT, CDR2 FQNNGV, per germline. The CDR3 spans 16 residues. For the CDR3, the DNA is TGTGCCAGCAGCTTAGAACCGGGGACTAGCATGGATACGCAGTATTTT. Translating gives CASSLEPGTSMDTQYF.

This chain links TRBV18 with TRBJ2-7, with 7 bases aligning to TRBD1. This CDR3 has 16 amino acids. From germline, CDR1 is KGHSH and CDR2 LQKENI. After removal of 3 bases from V and 3 bases from J, the junction contained 11 bases not matched to a gene. Here the CDR3 reads CASSPIPGQRHYEQYF. CDR3 nucleotides: TGTGCCAGCTCACCCATTCCGGGACAGAGACACTACGAGCAGTACTTC.

The CDR3 protein is CASSQGGGYAGNTIYF. The CDR3 DNA reads as TGTGCCAGCAGCCAAGGAGGGGGATATGCTGGAAACACCATATATTTT. The chain employs TRBV14 and TRBJ1-3; possible D gene TRBD1, 6 bases. V lost 1 base to trimming and J lost 2 bases, with 12 bases between them. Germline V lookup: CDR1 SGHDN, CDR2 FVKESK. CDR3 size: 16 residues.

V is TRBV5-5 and J is TRBJ2-5, with 7 bases identical to TRBD2. Germline loops: CDR1 SGHKS, CDR2 YYEKEE (reference sequence). The length of the CDR3 is 16 residues. Trimming cost V 4 bases and J 1 base; bases outside gene matches: 10. CDR3 nucleotides: TGTGCCAGCAGCCCGGGGACTACTCTAGCCCAAGAGACCCAGTACTTC. It yields the protein CASSPGTTLAQETQYF.

The chain links TRBV28 to TRBJ1-4, with 8 positions matching TRBD1. The V and J ends lost 5 bases and 4 bases, in that order; junction bases with no gene match: 3. The CDR3 contains 14 residues. Germline V gene lookup returns CDR1 MDHEN and CDR2 SYDVKM. CDR3 sequence (DNA): TGTGCCAGCAGTGTTGGACAGGGTAATGAAAAACTGTTTTTT. Its protein product is CASSVGQGNEKLFF.

The chain joins TRBV15 to TRBJ1-2, with unresolved D. Between the trimmed V and J ends, which lost 5 bases and 1 base, there was a span of 14 bases. The germline V gene encodes CDR1 LNHNV and CDR2 YYDKDF (reference sequence). CDR3 length equals 15 residues. The CDR3 spells CATSVMGSINYGYTF. CDR3 nucleotides: TGTGCCACCAGCGTTATGGGTAGTATTAACTATGGCTACACCTTC.

V usage is TRBV9 and J usage is TRBJ2-7; weak D call: TRBD2 (7 bases). V was clipped by 2 bases and J by 7 bases, with 16 bases between them. The CDR3 spans 14 residues. The germline V gene encodes CDR1 SGDLS and CDR2 YYNGEE. CDR3 in DNA: TGTGCCAGCAGCGTGAGGGGGGGACCCGAGGAGCAGTACTTC. It is translated as CASSVRGGPEEQYF.

The gene calls are TRBV18 and TRBJ1-1, with D uncertain. Germline CDR1 and CDR2: KGHSH and LQKENI. The ends were cut back, 8 bases at V and 3 bases at J, with 10 bases in the middle. This CDR3 is built from 12 residues. In DNA, the CDR3 is TGTGCCAGCACGAGCGAGGACACTGAAGCTTTCTTT. Translation gives CASTSEDTEAFF.

The CDR3 DNA reads TGTGCCAGCCTGTCTCCGGGACAGGGGGCTTGGCAGCCCCAGCATTTT. This gives the protein CASLSPGQGAWQPQHF. The chain carries TRBV28 and TRBJ1-5; 12 bases align to TRBD1. This CDR3 is built from 16 residues. Per germline, CDR1 MDHEN and CDR2 SYDVKM. V shed 8 bases and J 7 bases; nucleotides not matched to a gene: 12. Full variable domain (remainder filled in from reference TRBV28 and TRBJ1-5): DVKVTQSSRYLVKRTGEKVFLECVQDMDHENMFWYRQDPGLGLRLIYFSYDVKMKEKGDIPEGYSVSREKKERFSLILESASTNQTSMYLCASLSPGQGAWQPQHFGDGTRLSIL.

In the case of this clone: Other DNA sequences in the same sample also yield this CDR3. The chain combines TRBV3-1 (or the pseudogene TRBV3-2) with TRBJ2-6, with 8 bases fitting TRBD2. In germline, CDR1 is LGHDT, CDR2 YNNKEL (reference sequence). The CDR3 spans 16 residues. J lost 4 bases, V lost 4 bases, and 6 bases had no gene match. CDR3 sequence (DNA): TGTGCCAGCAGCCTCTCGGGGACTAGAGGGGCCAACGTCCTGACTTTC. Encoded protein: CASSLSGTRGANVLTF.

The gene calls are TRBV7-9 and TRBJ1-4; 8 bases map to TRBD1. The CDR3 contains 13 residues. After removal of 4 bases from V and 8 bases from J, the junction contained 3 bases not matched to a gene. CDR1 SEHNR and CDR2 FQNEAQ come from the germline V gene (reference sequence). CDR3 nucleotide sequence: TGTGCCAGCAGCTCCGGACAGGGCGAAAAACTGTTTTTT. Protein product: CASSSGQGEKLFF.